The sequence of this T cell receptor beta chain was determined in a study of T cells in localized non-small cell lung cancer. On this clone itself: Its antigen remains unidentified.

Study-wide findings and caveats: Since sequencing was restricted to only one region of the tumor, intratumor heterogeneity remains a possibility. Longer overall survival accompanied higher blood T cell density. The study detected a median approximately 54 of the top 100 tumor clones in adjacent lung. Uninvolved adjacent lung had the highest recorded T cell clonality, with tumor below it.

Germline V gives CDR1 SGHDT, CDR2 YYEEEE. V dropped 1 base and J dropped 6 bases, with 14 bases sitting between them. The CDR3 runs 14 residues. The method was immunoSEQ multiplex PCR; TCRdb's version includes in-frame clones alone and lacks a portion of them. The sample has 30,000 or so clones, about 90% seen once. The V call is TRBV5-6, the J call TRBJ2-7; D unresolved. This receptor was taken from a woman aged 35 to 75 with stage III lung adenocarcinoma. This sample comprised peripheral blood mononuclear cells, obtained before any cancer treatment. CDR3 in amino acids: CASSLTAVSGEQYF. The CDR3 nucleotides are TGTGCCAGCAGCTTGACCGCGGTAAGTGGCGAGCAGTACTTC. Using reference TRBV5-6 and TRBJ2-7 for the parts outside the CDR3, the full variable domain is DAGVTQSPTHLIKTRGQQVTLRCSPKSGHDTVSWYQQALGQGPQFIFQYYEEEERQRGNFPDRFSGHQFPNYSSELNVNALLLGDSALYLCASSLTAVSGEQYFGPGTRLTVT.